This T cell receptor (beta chain) was sequenced in a study of blood T cell repertoires in COVID-19. From germline, CDR1 is SGHDT and CDR2 YYEEEE. The CDR3 runs to 16 residues. The V gene lost 0 bases and the J gene lost 1 base, with 13 bases spanning the gap. Clones were sequenced by immunoSEQ multiplex PCR, and TCRdb holds only the in-frame ones, with some missing. Among roughly 120,000 clones, roughly 85% were seen once, and the ten largest hold 2% to 2.5%. This clone was seen only once. This TCR came from a man aged 30-40 years with acute or convalescent COVID-19. This chain joins TRBV5-6 and TRBJ2-5, with D possibly being TRBD2 (7 bases). Sequencing input: peripheral blood. CDR3 region: CASSLGPGGPQETQYF. The CDR3 DNA sequence: TGTGCCAGCAGCTTGGGCCCCGGGGGGCCCCAAGAGACCCAGTACTTC. The complete variable domain, with remaining parts taken from reference TRBV5-6 and TRBJ2-5, reads DAGVTQSPTHLIKTRGQQVTLRCSPKSGHDTVSWYQQALGQGPQFIFQYYEEEERQRGNFPDRFSGHQFPNYSSELNVNALLLGDSALYLCASSLGPGGPQETQYFGPGTRLLVL.